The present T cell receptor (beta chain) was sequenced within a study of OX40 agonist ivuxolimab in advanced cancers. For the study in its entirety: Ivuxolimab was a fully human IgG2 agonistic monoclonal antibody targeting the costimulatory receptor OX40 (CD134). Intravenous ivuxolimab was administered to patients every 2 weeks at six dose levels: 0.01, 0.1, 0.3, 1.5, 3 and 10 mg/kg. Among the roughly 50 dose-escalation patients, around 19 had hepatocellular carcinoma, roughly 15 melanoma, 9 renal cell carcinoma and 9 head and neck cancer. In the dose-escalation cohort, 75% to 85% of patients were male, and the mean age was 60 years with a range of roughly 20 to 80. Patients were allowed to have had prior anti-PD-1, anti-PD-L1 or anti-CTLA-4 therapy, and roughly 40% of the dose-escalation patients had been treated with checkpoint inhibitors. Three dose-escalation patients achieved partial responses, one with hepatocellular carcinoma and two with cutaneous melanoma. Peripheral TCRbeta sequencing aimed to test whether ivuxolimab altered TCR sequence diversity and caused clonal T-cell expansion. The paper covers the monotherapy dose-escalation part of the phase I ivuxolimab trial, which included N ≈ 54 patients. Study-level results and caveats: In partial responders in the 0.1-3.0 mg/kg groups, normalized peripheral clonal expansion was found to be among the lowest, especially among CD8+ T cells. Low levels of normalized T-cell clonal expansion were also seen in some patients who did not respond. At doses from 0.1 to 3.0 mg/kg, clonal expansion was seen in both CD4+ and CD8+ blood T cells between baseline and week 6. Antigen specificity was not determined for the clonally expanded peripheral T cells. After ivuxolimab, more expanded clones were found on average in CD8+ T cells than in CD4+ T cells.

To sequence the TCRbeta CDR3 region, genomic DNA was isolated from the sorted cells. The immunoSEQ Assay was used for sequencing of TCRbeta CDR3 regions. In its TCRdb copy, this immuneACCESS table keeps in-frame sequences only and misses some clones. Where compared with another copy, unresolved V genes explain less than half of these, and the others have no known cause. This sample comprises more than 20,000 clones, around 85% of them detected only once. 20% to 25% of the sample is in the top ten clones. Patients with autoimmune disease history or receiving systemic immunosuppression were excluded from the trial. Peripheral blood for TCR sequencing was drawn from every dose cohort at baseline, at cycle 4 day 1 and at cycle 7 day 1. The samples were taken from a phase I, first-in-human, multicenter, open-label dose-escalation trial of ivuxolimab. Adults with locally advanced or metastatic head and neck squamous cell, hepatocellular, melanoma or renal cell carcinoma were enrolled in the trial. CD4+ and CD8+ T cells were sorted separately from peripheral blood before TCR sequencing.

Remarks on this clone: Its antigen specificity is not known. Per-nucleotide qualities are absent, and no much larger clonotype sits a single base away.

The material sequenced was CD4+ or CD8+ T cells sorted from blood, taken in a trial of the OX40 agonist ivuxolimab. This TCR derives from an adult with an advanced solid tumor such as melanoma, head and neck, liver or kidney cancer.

The sequenced DNA: TGCGCCAGCAGCCTTAGCGGGGGGGCAGAGACCCAGTACTTC. This sequence encodes CASSLSGGAETQYF. The chain is encoded by TRBV5-1 joined to TRBJ2-5, with 11 central nucleotides matching TRBD2. The CDR3, from cysteine to phenylalanine, totals 14 residues. Only CDR3 DNA is held: 42 bases, read in frame from base 1. Compared with germline, V lacks 4 bases and J lacks 4 bases; bases without a gene match: 3. The germline V gene supplies CDR1 SGHRS and CDR2 YFSETQ.